This is a list of T cell receptor beta chains from one sample in a study of graft-versus-host responses after intestinal transplantation. The antigens of these receptors remain unknown. This table comes from immunoSEQ multiplex PCR, and its TCRdb copy is limited to in-frame clones, with some not included. The table lists roughly 100,000 clones, less than 90% of them singletons, with 0.7% to 0.9% in the top ten. Here the sequenced sample was unstimulated CD4+ T cells sorted from spleen or lymph node cells, taken before intestinal transplant. Source of these receptors: a human donor who received an intestinal transplant. CDR3s leave out the opening cysteine and the closing phenylalanine or tryptophan. D genes are given only for firm matches.

D gene: TRBD1; V gene: TRBV6-1; CDR3 protein: ASSAGTGSSYEQY
D gene: NA; V gene: TRBV11-2; CDR3 protein: ASSLSGQSSYEQY
D gene: TRBD2; V gene: TRBV5-5; CDR3 protein: ASSLMAAGGSETQY
D gene: TRBD1; V gene: TRBV19; CDR3 protein: ASSSQGLGTEAF
D gene: NA; V gene: TRBV18; CDR3 protein: ASSRDIMNTEAF
D gene: NA; V gene: TRBV7-9; CDR3 protein: ASSWGRGEQY
D gene: NA; V gene: TRBV15; CDR3 protein: ATSRRQETQY
D gene: NA; V gene: TRBV4-1; CDR3 protein: ASSQDRFGRANYGYT
D gene: NA; V gene: TRBV6-5; CDR3 protein: ASSYSRGDGGYT
D gene: TRBD2; V gene: TRBV4-1; CDR3 protein: ASSQGTSGSRVRETQY
D gene: NA; V gene: TRBV6-5; CDR3 protein: ASSSKNNEQF
D gene: NA; V gene: TRBV5-1; CDR3 protein: ASSLALGTVVDSKRETQY
D gene: NA; V gene: TRBV5-1; CDR3 protein: ASSLDAGSAGELF
D gene: NA; V gene: TRBV6-5; CDR3 protein: ASSSLGLSYEQY
D gene: NA; V gene: TRBV9; CDR3 protein: ASSVVPGLAKHYNEQF
D gene: NA; V gene: TRBV19; CDR3 protein: ASSDGRGGLEKLF
D gene: NA; V gene: TRBV4-2; CDR3 protein: ASSQEVRADNSPLH
D gene: NA; V gene: TRBV11-2; CDR3 protein: ASSFLEGSGNTIY
D gene: NA; V gene: TRBV2; CDR3 protein: ASRAEGTGAQPQH
D gene: NA; V gene: TRBV11-2; CDR3 protein: ASSSDRNYGYT